This passage covers 18 T cell receptor beta chains from one sample sequenced in a study of PD-1 blockade in mismatch repair-deficient tumors. Assay used: immunoSEQ multiplex PCR; TCRdb lists only in-frame clones, some missing. Here the sample spans some 70,000 clones, 70% to 85% being singletons. Source: peripheral blood, taken 2 weeks after starting pembrolizumab. The receptor source for this set is an adult with mismatch repair-deficient cancer.

The genes are TRBV30 and TRBJ1-3, with D unresolved. This CDR3 is built from 14 residues. Germline lookup yields CDR1 GTSNPN and CDR2 SVGIG (reference sequence). V lost 1 base and J lost 2, with 9 bases in between. CDR3 in DNA: TGTGCCTGGAGTGGGGCAGTTGCTGGAAACACCATATATTTT. It encodes CAWSGAVAGNTIYF.

This chain connects TRBV5-6 to TRBJ1-5; D is unclear. V was pared by 2 bases and J by 4 bases, with 10 bases between. This CDR3 is 14 amino acids long. Per the germline V gene, CDR1 is SGHDT and CDR2 is YYEEEE. CDR3 sequence: CASSFSTGNQPQHF. The DNA for the CDR3 is TGTGCCAGCAGCTTCTCGACTGGGAATCAGCCCCAGCATTTT.

Only one count was recorded for this clone. The chain employs TRBV6-5 and TRBJ1-5; a weak D match, TRBD1 (5 bases). Germline values: CDR1 MNHEY, CDR2 SVGAGI. The ends were cut back, 2 bases at V and 3 bases at J, with 11 bases in the middle. The CDR3 has 15 residues. The DNA for the CDR3 is TGTGCCAGCAGTTACGGGACGGCAGACAATCAGCCCCAGCATTTT. It is translated as CASSYGTADNQPQHF.

This chain joins TRBV27 and TRBJ1-1, with 7 bases fitting TRBD1. The CDR3 has 13 residues. V dropped 5 bases and J dropped 5; count of bases not matched to a gene: 5. The germline gives CDR1 MNHEY, CDR2 SMNVEV (reference sequence). CDR3 residues: CASSPQGWTEAFF. DNA of the CDR3: TGTGCCAGCAGTCCACAGGGGTGGACTGAAGCTTTCTTT.

The rearrangement joins TRBV19 to TRBJ2-2; 15 nucleotides align to TRBD2. The CDR3 length is 15 residues. With 6 bases clipped from V and 7 bases from J, the junction kept 3 bases outside the gene matches. Looked up from germline, CDR1 is LNHDA and CDR2 is SQIVND (reference sequence). The CDR3 DNA follows: TGTGCCAGTAGCCCGGGACTAGCGGGAGGCGGGGAGCTGTTTTTT. As protein: CASSPGLAGGGELFF.

The chain uses TRBV6-4 and TRBJ2-7; a possible D gene is TRBD2 (5 bases). Germline V lookup: CDR1 MRHNA, CDR2 SNTAGT. CDR3 size: 16 residues. V was cut by 7 bases and J by 4 bases, with 23 bases left in between. Here the CDR3 DNA reads TGTGCCAGCATGCTATCTTTCGAAACGTCGGGGTACGAGCAGTACTTC. This gives the protein CASMLSFETSGYEQYF.

V and J are TRBV6-1 and TRBJ1-1; 7 positions match TRBD1. The germline V gene has CDR1 MNHNS and CDR2 SASEGT. The CDR3 consists of 13 residues. The V segment lost 10 bases and the J segment 0 bases; nucleotides outside the gene matches: 5. CDR3 amino acids: CATDRAMNTEAFF. CDR3 coding DNA: TGTGCCACCGACAGGGCCATGAACACTGAAGCTTTCTTT.

The V gene is TRBV6-5, the J gene TRBJ1-2, with unresolved D. The CDR3 spans 13 residues. CDR1 MNHEY and CDR2 SVGAGI come from the germline V gene. Deletions cut 6 bases from V and 4 bases from J, with 12 bases between. CDR3 DNA: TGTGCCAGCAGGCGACTGGGATTCTATGGCTACACCTTC. Protein: CASRRLGFYGYTF.

This clone has only one observation. The V gene is TRBV5-6, the J gene TRBJ2-1, with TRBD2 matching over 11 bases. CDR3 length equals 15 residues. Germline assignment: CDR1 SGHDT and CDR2 YYEEEE. Trimming cost V 6 bases and J 2 bases; bases outside gene matches: 4. CDR3 sequence (DNA): TGTGCCAGCAAACTAGCGGGAGCGGCCTACAATGAGCAGTTCTTC. It yields the protein CASKLAGAAYNEQFF.

The chain joins TRBV9 to TRBJ2-5, with D unclear. Germline V gene sequence: CDR1 SGDLS, CDR2 YYNGEE. V lost 0 bases, J lost 1 base, and 7 bases lay in between. The CDR3 runs 14 residues. The CDR3 DNA is TGTGCCAGCAGCGTAGGCCCAACCCAAGAGACCCAGTACTTC. Protein: CASSVGPTQETQYF.

The chain employs TRBV11-2 and TRBJ2-5; tentatively, D is TRBD1 or TRBD2 (5 bases each). The CDR3 is 13 residues long. Trimming took 5 bases from V and 11 from J, leaving 18 bases between them. The germline gives CDR1 SGHAT, CDR2 FQNNGV. The CDR3 loop is CASSLQVLGEQYF. DNA for the CDR3: TGTGCCAGCAGCCTACAGGTGTTAGGGGAGCAGTACTTC.

The chain uses TRBV6-5 and TRBJ1-3, with TRBD1 matching 7 bases. With 5 bases clipped from V and 8 bases from J, the junction kept 9 bases outside the gene matches. This CDR3 is built from 14 residues. The V gene's germline CDR1 is MNHEY and CDR2 SVGAGI. Here the CDR3 DNA reads TGTGCCAGCAGTCCCGACAGGGACTTATACACCATATATTTT. Translating gives CASSPDRDLYTIYF.

The count of this clone is one. CDR3 bases: TGTGCCAGCAGCTCCTACAGGGGTTCAGCCCGGGAAAAACTGTTTTTT. The encoded protein is CASSSYRGSAREKLFF. The chain couples TRBV5-4 to TRBJ1-4; 7 nucleotides match TRBD1. Germline V gene lookup returns CDR1 SGHNT and CDR2 YYREEE (reference sequence). The CDR3 covers 16 residues. Trimming at V came to 3 bases and at J to 8 bases, leaving 13 bases not matched to a gene.

V gene TRBV12-5 combines with J gene TRBJ2-7, with D perhaps assigned TRBD1 or TRBD2 (5 bases each). CDR3 length: 14 residues. Trimming removed 2 bases from V and 7 bases from J, with 15 bases in between. Germline CDR1 reads LGHNT; CDR2 reads FRNRAP. This chain's CDR3 is CASGLPLRDREQYF. In DNA, the CDR3 is TGTGCTAGTGGTTTGCCCCTAAGGGACCGGGAGCAGTACTTC.

This chain joins TRBV9 and TRBJ2-1, with D perhaps matching TRBD1 or TRBD2 (7 bases each). V lost 3 bases and J 5 bases, leaving 21 bases between the germline ends. The CDR3 contains 17 residues. CDR1 and CDR2 from the germline V gene are SGDLS and YYNGEE. CDR3 bases: TGTGCCAGCAGCGGACTAGCCGGGACAGTTCAAAACAATGAGCAGTTCTTC. It yields the protein CASSGLAGTVQNNEQFF.

This chain uses TRBV19 with TRBJ2-1; 8 bases align to TRBD2. The germline V gene encodes CDR1 LNHDA and CDR2 SQIVND (reference sequence). This CDR3 is 15 amino acids long. The V segment lost 7 bases and the J segment 13 bases; nucleotides outside the gene matches: 18. The chain's CDR3 is CASIRAGDPPHIQFF. Written as DNA, the CDR3 is TGTGCCAGTATTCGAGCGGGGGACCCCCCGCATATTCAGTTCTTC.

The chain uses TRBV6-5 and TRBJ1-2; a weak D match, TRBD1 (5 bases). V lost 7 bases, J lost 4 bases, and 16 bases lay in between. The CDR3 runs 14 residues. Germline assignment: CDR1 MNHEY and CDR2 SVGAGI. This chain's CDR3 is CASTRELGPYGYTF. The DNA of the CDR3 is TGTGCCAGCACCAGGGAGCTCGGACCCTATGGCTACACCTTC.

The CDR3 nucleotides read TGTGCCAGCAGCCAAGAGGGTGACTCCTACAATGAGCAGTTCTTC. This sequence encodes CASSQEGDSYNEQFF. V and J are TRBV4-2 and TRBJ2-1, with no clear D. The germline V gene has CDR1 LGHNA and CDR2 YNFKEQ. CDR3 size: 15 residues. The V and J ends lost 0 bases and 0 bases respectively, with 6 bases between them.